Following are 4 T cell receptor beta chains from one sample sequenced in a study of T cell responses to AZD1222 COVID-19 vaccine. Clones were sequenced by immunoSEQ multiplex PCR, and TCRdb holds only the in-frame ones, with some missing. The sample holds over 100,000 clones, 75% to 90% seen once. The sequencing used peripheral blood, collected 28 days after the second AZD1222 dose. The receptor set was obtained from an adult who received the AZD1222 COVID-19 vaccine.

This chain joins TRBV19 and TRBJ2-5; D is undetermined. Germline V CDR1 and CDR2: LNHDA, SQIVND (reference sequence). The CDR3 spans 13 residues. V was cut by 3 bases and J by 2 bases, with 7 bases left in between. The CDR3 DNA reads TGTGCCAGTAGTATCGGATGGCAAGAGACCCAGTACTTC. This encodes CASSIGWQETQYF.

The chain carries TRBV12-3 or TRBV12-4 and TRBJ2-4; D not certain. CDR3 length: 12 amino acids. V gave up 2 bases and J gave up 7 bases, with 6 bases separating them. The CDR3 nucleotides read TGTGCCAGCAGTTTAACCGTTAACATTCAGTACTTC. Translation: CASSLTVNIQYF.

V is TRBV6-5 and J is TRBJ1-6, with D uncertain. V was clipped by 0 bases and J by 4 bases, with 7 bases between them. The CDR3 is 15 amino acids. Looked up from germline, CDR1 is MNHEY and CDR2 is SVGAGI. CDR3 DNA sequence: TGTGCCAGCAGTTACTCGGCACCATATAATTCACCCCTCCACTTT. Its translation is CASSYSAPYNSPLHF.

This chain uses TRBV11-2 with TRBJ2-7; D is possibly TRBD1 or TRBD2 (6 bases each). The CDR3 is made up of 17 amino acids. The V gene lost 4 bases and the J gene lost 0 bases, with 19 bases spanning the gap. The germline V gene encodes CDR1 SGHAT and CDR2 FQNNGV. The CDR3 DNA sequence: TGTGCCAGCAGCTCACTGGGGGGCGGAGGATTCTCCTACGAGCAGTACTTC. It is translated as CASSSLGGGGFSYEQYF.